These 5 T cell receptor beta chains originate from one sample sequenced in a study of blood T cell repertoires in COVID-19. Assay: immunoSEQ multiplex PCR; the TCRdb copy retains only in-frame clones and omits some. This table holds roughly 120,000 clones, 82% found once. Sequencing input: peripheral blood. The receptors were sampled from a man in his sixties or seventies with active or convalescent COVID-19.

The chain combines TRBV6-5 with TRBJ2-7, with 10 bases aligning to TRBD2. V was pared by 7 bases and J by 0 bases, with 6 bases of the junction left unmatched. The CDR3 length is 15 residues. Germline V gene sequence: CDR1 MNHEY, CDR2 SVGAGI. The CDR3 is CASILSGRSSYEQYF. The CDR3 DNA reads TGTGCCAGCATACTTAGCGGGAGGAGCTCCTACGAGCAGTACTTC.

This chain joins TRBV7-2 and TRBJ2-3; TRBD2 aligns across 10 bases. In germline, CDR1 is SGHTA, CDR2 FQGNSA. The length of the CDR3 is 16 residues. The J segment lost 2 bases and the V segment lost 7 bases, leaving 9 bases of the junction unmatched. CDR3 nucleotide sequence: TGTGCCAGCACCACCGGTAGCGGGAGGCCCACAGATACGCAGTATTTT. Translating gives CASTTGSGRPTDTQYF.

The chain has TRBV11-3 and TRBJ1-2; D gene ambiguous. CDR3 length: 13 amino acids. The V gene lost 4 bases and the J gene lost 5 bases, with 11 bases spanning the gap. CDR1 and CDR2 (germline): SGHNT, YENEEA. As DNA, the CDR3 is TGTGCCAGCAGCTCTACTTTCGGGTATGGCTACACCTTC. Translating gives CASSSTFGYGYTF.

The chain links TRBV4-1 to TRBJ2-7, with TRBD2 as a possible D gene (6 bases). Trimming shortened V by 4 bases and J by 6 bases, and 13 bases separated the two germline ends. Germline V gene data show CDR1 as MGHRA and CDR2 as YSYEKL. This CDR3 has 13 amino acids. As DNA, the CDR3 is TGCGCCAGCAGCCGCAGAACTAGCACCGAGCAGTACTTC. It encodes CASSRRTSTEQYF.

The CDR3 sequence: CATKPGGDYGYTF. The CDR3 DNA is TGTGCCACCAAGCCGGGAGGGGACTATGGCTACACCTTC. The V and J genes are TRBV6-6 and TRBJ1-2; maybe TRBD1 (5 bases). V lost 10 bases and J 3 bases, leaving 15 bases between the germline ends. The CDR3 has 13 residues. CDR1 is MNHNY and CDR2 is SVGAGI in the germline V gene (reference sequence).